A single sample gave rise to the 7 T cell receptor beta chains below, sequenced in a study of blood T cell repertoires in COVID-19. TCRdb's table, derived via immunoSEQ multiplex PCR, lists solely in-frame clones and lacks some. The data hold 300,000 to 350,000 clones, with 87% observed a single time. The source material was peripheral blood. These receptors all stem from a woman in her forties or fifties with COVID-19, enrolled during active disease.

This clone was detected a few times. V gene TRBV13 combines with J gene TRBJ1-1, with 8 bases aligning to TRBD1. Germline lookup yields CDR1 PRHDT and CDR2 FYEKMQ (reference sequence). The CDR3 length is 14 residues. The trim removed 3 bases at V and 7 bases at J, leaving 7 bases unmatched. The CDR3 DNA is TGTGCCAGCAGCTTGGGGACAGGACGGGTTGAAGCTTTCTTT. Its translation is CASSLGTGRVEAFF.

CDR3 sequence: CASSLTGSYEQYF. As DNA, the CDR3 is TGTGCCAGCAGCCTCACGGGGTCCTACGAGCAGTACTTC. The V and J genes are TRBV27 and TRBJ2-7; possibly TRBD2 for D (5 bases). CDR1 is MNHEY and CDR2 is SMNVEV in the germline V gene (reference sequence). This CDR3 spans 13 amino acids. Deletions cut 6 bases from V and 1 base from J, with 10 bases between.

This chain's CDR3 is CASRTGVHQPQHF. The CDR3 coding sequence is TGTGCCAGCAGAACAGGGGTCCATCAGCCCCAGCATTTT. The chain carries TRBV12-3 or TRBV12-4 and TRBJ1-5, with TRBD1 matching over 7 bases. V dropped 6 bases and J dropped 5; count of bases not matched to a gene: 4. The CDR3 has 13 amino acids.

The rearrangement uses TRBV6-5 and TRBJ2-5, with TRBD2 identical over 8 bases. CDR1 is MNHEY and CDR2 is SVGAGI in the germline V gene. CDR3 length: 14 residues. The ends lost 0 bases at V and 4 bases at J; junction bases unmatched: 1. CDR3 loop: CASSYSRGGETQYF. As DNA, the CDR3 is TGTGCCAGCAGTTACTCCCGGGGGGGAGAGACCCAGTACTTC.

The V gene is TRBV27, the J gene TRBJ2-2; D is uncertain. Trimming pared 6 bases from V and 2 bases from J, leaving 4 bases between. The CDR3 is 12 amino acids. The germline CDR1 and CDR2 sequences are MNHEY and SMNVEV (reference sequence). For the CDR3, the DNA is TGTGCCAGCAGGAGAAACACCGGGGAGCTGTTTTTT. Translated: CASRRNTGELFF.

The chain joins TRBV29-1 to TRBJ1-2; 8 positions agree with TRBD1. CDR3 size: 12 residues. In germline, CDR1 is SQVTM, CDR2 ANQGSEA. V was pared by 7 bases and J by 8 bases, with 9 bases of the junction left unmatched. The CDR3 loop is CSAGTGPVGYTF. CDR3 coding DNA: TGCAGCGCCGGGACAGGACCAGTAGGCTACACCTTC. The full variable domain, with the rest looked up from reference TRBV29-1 and TRBJ1-2, is SAVISQKPSRDICQRGTSLTIQCQVDSQVTMMFWYRQQPGQSLTLIATANQGSEATYESGFVIDKFPISRPNLTFSTLTVSNMSPEDSSIYLCSAGTGPVGYTFGSGTRLTVV.

The CDR3 reads CASSRQGARSFGYTF. CDR3 DNA sequence: TGTGCCAGCAGCCGACAGGGGGCGCGATCCTTTGGCTACACCTTC. This chain links TRBV27 with TRBJ1-2, with TRBD1 identical over 10 bases. V shed 6 bases, J shed 7 bases, and the junction held 11 bases outside the gene matches. Germline V gives CDR1 MNHEY, CDR2 SMNVEV (reference sequence). There are 15 residues in the CDR3.